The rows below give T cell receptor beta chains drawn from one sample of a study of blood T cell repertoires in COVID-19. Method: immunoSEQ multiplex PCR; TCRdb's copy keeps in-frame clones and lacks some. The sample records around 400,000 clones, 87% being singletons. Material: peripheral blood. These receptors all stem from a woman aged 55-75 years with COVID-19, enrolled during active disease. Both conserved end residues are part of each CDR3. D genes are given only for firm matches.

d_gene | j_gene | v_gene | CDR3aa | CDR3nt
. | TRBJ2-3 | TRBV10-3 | CAISGRDSPYF | TGTGCCATCAGTGGCCGGGACTCTCCCTATTTT
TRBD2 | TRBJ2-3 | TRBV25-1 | CASSEGEGYTDTQYF | TGTGCCAGCAGTGAGGGGGAGGGGTACACAGATACGCAGTATTTT
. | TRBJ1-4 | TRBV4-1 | CASSQAVADEKLFF | TGCGCCAGCAGCCAAGCAGTGGCGGATGAAAAACTGTTTTTT
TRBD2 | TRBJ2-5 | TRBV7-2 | CASSRTSGGAQETQYF | TGTGCCAGCAGCCGCACTAGCGGGGGGGCCCAAGAGACCCAGTACTTC
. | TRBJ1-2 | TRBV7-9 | CASSLAGGLDGYTF | TGTGCCAGCAGCTTAGCCGGGGGGTTGGATGGCTACACCTTC
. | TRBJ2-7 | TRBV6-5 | CASLGALEAPYEQYF | TGTGCCAGTCTGGGGGCGTTGGAAGCTCCCTACGAGCAGTACTTC
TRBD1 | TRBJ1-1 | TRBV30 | CAWSLAALSDRGKTEAFF | TGTGCCTGGAGTTTAGCGGCCCTTTCGGACAGGGGGAAGACTGAAGCTTTCTTT
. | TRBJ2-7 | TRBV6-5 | CASSSPGWGPSYEQYF | TGTGCCAGCAGTTCCCCGGGGTGGGGGCCTTCCTACGAGCAGTACTTC
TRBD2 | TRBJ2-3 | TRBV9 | CASSALAGGDTQYF | TGTGCCAGCAGCGCCCTAGCGGGGGGAGATACGCAGTATTTT
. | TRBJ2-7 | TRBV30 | CAFSETYEQYF | TGTGCCTTTAGTGAGACCTACGAGCAGTACTTC